This T cell receptor (beta chain) was documented in a study of blood T cell repertoires in COVID-19. Study information: PBMCs, B-cell-depleted T cells, or T cells were the source of the cDNA or gDNA that made up the material.

From germline, CDR1 is LGHNA and CDR2 YSLEER. The CDR3 consists of 15 residues. Losses at the gene ends were 0 bases for V and 8 bases for J; bases not matched to a gene: 6. Profiling relied on immunoSEQ multiplex PCR, and the TCRdb table lists in-frame clones only, not all of them. The repertoire holds more than 300,000 clones, with more than 75% as singletons. The receptor was isolated from a woman in her twenties or thirties with COVID-19, enrolled during active disease. The material sequenced was peripheral blood. This rearrangement joins TRBV4-3 to TRBJ2-1; TRBD2 aligns across 8 bases. CDR3 sequence reads: CASSQDTSGNYEQFF. CDR3 coding DNA: TGCGCCAGCAGCCAAGACACTAGCGGTAATTATGAGCAGTTCTTC.